What follows are 3 T cell receptor beta chains derived from one specimen sequenced in a study of control samples from healthy donors and cancer patients. Using immunoSEQ multiplex PCR, the repertoire was profiled, and TCRdb retains in-frame clones only, with some absent. The profile shows about 130,000 clones, approximately 90% of them singletons. Sequencing was done on a sample of blood. These receptors all come from a man aged 18 to 29 in good health.

The chain is built from TRBV18 and TRBJ2-1; D possibly corresponds to TRBD2 (6 bases). Trimming took off 3 bases at V and 6 bases at J, with 12 bases between the two ends. Germline V gene sequence: CDR1 KGHSH, CDR2 LQKENI. The CDR3 is made up of 14 amino acids. The chain's CDR3 is CASSPGAGSNEQFF. The CDR3 DNA is TGTGCCAGCTCACCCGGGGCGGGAAGCAATGAGCAGTTCTTC.

CDR3 loop: CASSEGPGRKNSGYTF. DNA of the CDR3: TGTGCCAGCAGCGAGGGGCCAGGTCGGAAGAATAGTGGCTACACCTTC. The chain uses TRBV9 and TRBJ1-2; weak D call: TRBD1 (5 bases). Per germline, CDR1 SGDLS and CDR2 YYNGEE. This CDR3 contains 16 residues. Trimming took 3 bases from V and 7 from J, leaving 22 bases between them.

This clone occurred once. The J gene is TRBJ1-2, the V gene TRBV28; TRBD1 aligns across 9 bases. Trimming at V came to 5 bases and at J to 7 bases, leaving 8 bases not matched to a gene. Germline lookup yields CDR1 MDHEN and CDR2 SYDVKM. The CDR3 runs 14 residues. CDR3 amino acids: CASSPGQGPPGYTF. The DNA for the CDR3 is TGTGCCAGCAGTCCGGGACAGGGCCCGCCTGGCTACACCTTC.